The sequence of this T cell receptor (beta chain) was determined in a study of blood T cell repertoires in COVID-19 (dated by TCRdb to about 2020). In terms of the full investigation: Samples covering the acute and convalescent phases of COVID-19 were provided by collaborators in the United States, Italy and Spain. The prospective study material was composed of cDNA or gDNA derived from T cells, B-cell-depleted T cells, or PBMCs. Deeply sampled blood TCRbeta repertoires from subjects exposed to, actively infected with, or recovered from COVID-19 were included in the dataset. The repertoires were released in a freely available public database meant as a resource for research on the immune response to SARS-CoV-2. The samples were drawn from two sources: the first 160 participants of the ongoing ImmuneRACE study, and about 1,300 subjects contributed by 6 global collaborators. A de-identified subject ID, COVID-19 status, age in years and sex were almost always included in the sample metadata. Where available, HLA class I and class II types were obtained from metadata supplied by the sample provider rather than from assay-based typing. Paper-wide results and their limitations: The amount of clinical and demographic metadata varied by source and participant and was provided uncurated.

One collaborating source in Seattle enrolled patients while the patients were actively infected and followed the patients over time throughout the course of disease. Each collaborating institution followed its own protocols to collect whole blood in K2EDTA tubes. For TCRbeta analysis, collaborators shipped samples as frozen whole blood, isolated PBMCs, or DNA extracted from either of those sample types. Trimming leaves V shorter by 5 bases and J shorter by 9 bases, with the junction holding 8 bases beyond the gene matches. Taken from cysteine to phenylalanine, the CDR3 has 15 residues. Only CDR3 DNA is held: 45 bases, read in frame from base 1. Based on the germline V gene, the CDR1 and CDR2 sequences are SGHVS and FQNEAQ. The immunoSEQ Assay, a bias-controlled multiplex PCR, was used to amplify TCRbeta CDR3 regions from genomic DNA. In the paper's pipeline: Nucleated cell counts per sample were estimated from amplification of reference gene primers within the assay. To quantify the absolute abundance of each unique TCRbeta CDR3 rearrangement, sequence reads were collapsed and filtered. For each sample, productive Simpson clonality was calculated as the square root of Simpson's diversity index over productive rearrangements. TCRdb stores this immuneACCESS table with in-frame sequences only. Part of the clones is absent; in the studies checked, under half of the shortfall reflects unresolved V genes, and no reason is known for the rest. The V and J calls and the clone size are those of that table, but D and trimming were determined from the DNA. The sample table lists a few hundred thousand clones, roughly 89% of them with a count of one. The ten largest clones take up around 0.92% of the sample.

In regard to this clone: No antigen is known for it. Base qualities are not provided; no much larger clone lies one nucleotide away.

This sequence uses TRBV7-8 and TRBJ2-1, and 12 bases in between align with TRBD2. The TCR was taken from a man aged 18 to 29 with COVID-19, enrolled during active disease. Sequences were obtained from peripheral blood. The nucleotide sequence reads TGTGCCAGCAGCCGTCTAGCGGGGGGGCTAAGTGAGCAGTTCTTC. Translated, this gives CASSRLAGGLSEQFF.